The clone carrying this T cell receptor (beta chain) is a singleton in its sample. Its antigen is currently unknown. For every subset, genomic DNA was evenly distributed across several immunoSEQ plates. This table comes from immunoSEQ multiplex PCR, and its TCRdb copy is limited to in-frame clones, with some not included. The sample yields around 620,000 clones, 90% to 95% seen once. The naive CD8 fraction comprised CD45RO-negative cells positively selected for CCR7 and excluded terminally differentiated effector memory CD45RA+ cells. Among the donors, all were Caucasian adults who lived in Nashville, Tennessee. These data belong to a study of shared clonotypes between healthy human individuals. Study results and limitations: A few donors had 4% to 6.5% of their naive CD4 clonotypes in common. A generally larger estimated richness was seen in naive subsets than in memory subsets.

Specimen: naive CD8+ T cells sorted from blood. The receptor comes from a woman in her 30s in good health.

The CDR3 sequence is CASRFITYEQYF. CDR3 DNA sequence: TGTGCCAGCAGATTTATTACCTACGAGCAGTACTTC. This chain uses TRBV5-8 with TRBJ2-7; D is undetermined. Trimming removed 5 bases from V and 2 bases from J, with 8 bases in between. CDR1 SGHTS and CDR2 YDEGEE come from the germline V gene. The CDR3 is 12 amino acids.